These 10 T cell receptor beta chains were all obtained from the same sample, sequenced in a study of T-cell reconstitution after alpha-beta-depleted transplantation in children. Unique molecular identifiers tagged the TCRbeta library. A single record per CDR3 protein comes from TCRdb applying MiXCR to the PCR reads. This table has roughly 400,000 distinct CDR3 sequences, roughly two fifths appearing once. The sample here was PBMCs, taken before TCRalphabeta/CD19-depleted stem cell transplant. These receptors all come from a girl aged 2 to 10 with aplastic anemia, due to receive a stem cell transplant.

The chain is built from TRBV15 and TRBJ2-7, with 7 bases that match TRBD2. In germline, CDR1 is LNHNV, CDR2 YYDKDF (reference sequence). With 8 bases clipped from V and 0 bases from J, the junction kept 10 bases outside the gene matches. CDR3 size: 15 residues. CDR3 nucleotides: TGTGCCACCGGCGCAGCGGGGCCGGACTCCTACGAGCAGTACTTC. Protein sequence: CATGAAGPDSYEQYF.

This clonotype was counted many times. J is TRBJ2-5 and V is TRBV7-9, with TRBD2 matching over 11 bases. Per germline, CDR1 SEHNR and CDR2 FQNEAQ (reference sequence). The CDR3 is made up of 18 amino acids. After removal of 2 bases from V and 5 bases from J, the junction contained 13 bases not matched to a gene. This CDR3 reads CASSLPGLAEETRETQYF. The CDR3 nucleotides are TGTGCCAGCAGCTTACCGGGACTAGCGGAGGAAACCAGGGAGACCCAGTACTTC.

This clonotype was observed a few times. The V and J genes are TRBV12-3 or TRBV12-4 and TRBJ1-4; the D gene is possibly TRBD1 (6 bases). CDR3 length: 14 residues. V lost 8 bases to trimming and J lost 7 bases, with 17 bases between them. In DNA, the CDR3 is TGTGCCAGCGCCGGGAGGGTAGGGGGTGAAAAACTGTTTTTT. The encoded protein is CASAGRVGGEKLFF.

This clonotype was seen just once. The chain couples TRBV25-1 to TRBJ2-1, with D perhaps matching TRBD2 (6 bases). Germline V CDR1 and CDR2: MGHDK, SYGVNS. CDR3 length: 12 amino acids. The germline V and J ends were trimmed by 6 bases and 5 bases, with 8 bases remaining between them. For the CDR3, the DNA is TGTGCCAGCAGGCTAGCGAACAATGAGCAGTTCTTC. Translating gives CASRLANNEQFF. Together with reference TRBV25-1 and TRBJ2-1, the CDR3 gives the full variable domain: EADIYQTPRYLVIGTGKKITLECSQTMGHDKMYWYQQDPGMELHLIHYSYGVNSTEKGDLSSESTVSRIRTEHFPLTLESARPSHTSQYLCASRLANNEQFFGPGTRLTVL.

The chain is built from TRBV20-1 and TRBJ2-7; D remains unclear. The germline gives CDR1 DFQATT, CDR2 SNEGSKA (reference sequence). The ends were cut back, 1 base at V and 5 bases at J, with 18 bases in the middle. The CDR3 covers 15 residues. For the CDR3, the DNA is TGCAGTGCTAGAGCTAGGAATGCGGATAGGAACGAGCAGTACTTC. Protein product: CSARARNADRNEQYF.

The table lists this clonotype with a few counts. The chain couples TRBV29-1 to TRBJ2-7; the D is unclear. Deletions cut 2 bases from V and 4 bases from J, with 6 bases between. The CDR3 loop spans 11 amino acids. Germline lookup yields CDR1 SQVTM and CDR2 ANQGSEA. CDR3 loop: CSVEFHYEQYF. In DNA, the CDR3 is TGCAGCGTTGAATTCCATTACGAGCAGTACTTC.

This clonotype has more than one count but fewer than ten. CDR3 sequence: CASSQTGPSSQPQHF. CDR3 bases: TGTGCCAGCAGTCAAACAGGCCCGTCAAGTCAGCCCCAGCATTTT. The chain joins TRBV28 to TRBJ1-5; perhaps TRBD1 as D (5 bases). This CDR3 is 15 amino acids long. The germline gives CDR1 MDHEN, CDR2 SYDVKM. Trimming removed 5 bases at V and 6 bases at J, with 17 bases between.

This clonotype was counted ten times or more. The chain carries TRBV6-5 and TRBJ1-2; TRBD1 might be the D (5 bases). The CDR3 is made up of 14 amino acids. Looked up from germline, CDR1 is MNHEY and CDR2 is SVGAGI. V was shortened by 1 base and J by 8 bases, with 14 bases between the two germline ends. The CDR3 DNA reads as TGTGCCAGCAGTTACTATGTAGGGGATTACGGCTACACCTTC. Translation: CASSYYVGDYGYTF.

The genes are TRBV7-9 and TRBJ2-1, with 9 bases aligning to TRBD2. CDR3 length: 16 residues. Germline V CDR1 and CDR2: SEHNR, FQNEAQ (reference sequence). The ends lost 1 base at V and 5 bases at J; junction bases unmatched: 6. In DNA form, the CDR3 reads TGTGCCAGCAGCTTAGAGGCTAGCGGGATAAACAATGAGCAGTTCTTC. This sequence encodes CASSLEASGINNEQFF.

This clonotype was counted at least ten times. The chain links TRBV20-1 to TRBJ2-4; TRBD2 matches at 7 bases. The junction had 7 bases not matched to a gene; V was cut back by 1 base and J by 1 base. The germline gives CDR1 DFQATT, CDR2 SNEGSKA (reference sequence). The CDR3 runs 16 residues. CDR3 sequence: CSARGPGTTAKNIQYF. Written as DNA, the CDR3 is TGCAGTGCTAGAGGGCCCGGGACTACGGCCAAAAACATTCAGTACTTC.